This T cell receptor (beta chain) came from a study of cytomegalovirus exposure and HLA in healthy donors. V gave up 4 bases and J gave up 2 bases, with 13 bases separating them. This CDR3 has 14 residues. CDR1 and CDR2 (germline): SGHRS, YFSETQ. A multiplex PCR was run with 60 Vbeta primers and 13 Jbeta primers. The repertoire was sequenced with immunoSEQ multiplex PCR; TCRdb's copy has only in-frame clones and lacks some. The data hold around 71,000 clones, with roughly 65% observed a single time. The material sequenced was PBMCs. The receptor comes from a male donor in good health and CMV-seropositive. The rearrangement joins TRBV5-1 to TRBJ2-7, with TRBD2 as a possible D gene (6 bases). Here the CDR3 reads CASSPRDWPYEQYF. DNA for the CDR3: TGCGCCAGCAGCCCCCGGGACTGGCCCTACGAGCAGTACTTC.